This T cell receptor beta chain was found in a study of T cells after posttransplantation cyclophosphamide. Treatment was busulfan-fludarabine conditioning, a marrow graft, and cyclophosphamide on days +3 and +4. Study findings and constraints: Tissue-infiltrating T cells from skin or gut overlapped little with blood T cells.

Note on this clone: Its target is unknown.

Libraries were prepared by immunoSEQ multiplex PCR; TCRdb keeps only in-frame clonotypes and omits some of them. The table has tens of thousands of clones, 80% to 90% seen once. The V and J ends lost 6 bases and 2 bases, in that order; junction bases with no gene match: 3. The CDR3 length is 13 residues. CDR1 and CDR2 (germline): MNHEY, SVGAGI. The sequencing here drew on PBMCs, taken after allogeneic stem cell transplant with posttransplant cyclophosphamide. The V and J genes are TRBV6-5 and TRBJ2-5, with TRBD1 matching over 7 bases. The clonotype was recovered from a female patient aged 30 to 45 who received an allogeneic stem cell transplant from an unrelated donor, was CMV-positive, and had no GVHD. Some T cells may originate from the graft donor. The CDR3 loop reads CASRWDSQETQYF. CDR3 in DNA: TGTGCCAGCAGATGGGACAGTCAAGAGACCCAGTACTTC.